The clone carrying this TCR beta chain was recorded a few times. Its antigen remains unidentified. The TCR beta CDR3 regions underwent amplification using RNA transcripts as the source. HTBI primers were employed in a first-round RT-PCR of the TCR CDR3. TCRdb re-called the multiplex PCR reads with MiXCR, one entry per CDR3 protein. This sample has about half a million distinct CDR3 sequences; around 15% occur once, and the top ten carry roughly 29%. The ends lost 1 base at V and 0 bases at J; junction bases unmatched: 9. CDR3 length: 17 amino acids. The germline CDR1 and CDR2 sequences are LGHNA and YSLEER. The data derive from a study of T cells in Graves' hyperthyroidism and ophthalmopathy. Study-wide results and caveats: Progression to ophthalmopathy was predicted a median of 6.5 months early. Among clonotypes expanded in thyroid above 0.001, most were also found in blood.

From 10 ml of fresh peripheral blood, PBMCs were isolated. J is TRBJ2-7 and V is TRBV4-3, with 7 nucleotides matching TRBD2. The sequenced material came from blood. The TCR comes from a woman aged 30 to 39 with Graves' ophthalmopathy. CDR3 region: CASSQGVQLADSYEQYF. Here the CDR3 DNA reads TGCGCCAGCAGCCAAGGGGTCCAGCTAGCGGACTCCTACGAGCAGTACTTC.